The 32 T cell receptor beta chains reported below all come from one sample, sequenced in a study of cytomegalovirus exposure and HLA in healthy donors. Primers: 60 Vbeta forward and 13 Jbeta reverse. TCRdb keeps only in-frame clones here, not all; method: immunoSEQ multiplex PCR. The sample yields a few hundred thousand clones, around 90% seen once. Sequenced material: PBMCs. These receptors all come from a girl aged 2 to 9 in good health and CMV-seronegative.

The chain combines TRBV5-1 with TRBJ2-5; TRBD2 matches 10 bases. The CDR3 loop spans 16 amino acids. V shed 1 base and J 2 bases; nucleotides not matched to a gene: 5. Germline values: CDR1 SGHRS, CDR2 YFSETQ. The CDR3 DNA sequence: TGCGCCAGCAGCTTGACCGGGACTAGCGAACAAGAGACCCAGTACTTC. Protein: CASSLTGTSEQETQYF.

The V and J genes are TRBV5-6 and TRBJ1-2; 7 bases agree with TRBD1. The CDR3 is made up of 12 amino acids. V lost 4 bases, J lost 3 bases, and 0 bases stayed unmatched. CDR1 is SGHDT and CDR2 is YYEEEE in the germline V gene. This CDR3 reads CASSTGDYGYTF. CDR3 DNA: TGTGCCAGCAGCACAGGGGACTATGGCTACACCTTC.

This sequence joins TRBV19 and TRBJ1-5; 9 nucleotides agree with TRBD1. Germline-derived CDR1 and CDR2 are LNHDA and SQIVND (reference sequence). Losses at the gene ends were 4 bases for V and 1 base for J; bases not matched to a gene: 11. The CDR3 sequence is 18 residues long. The CDR3 DNA reads as TGTGCCAGTAGTAACCCCCCGGGGACAGGGCGAAGCAATCAGCCCCAGCATTTT. Translation gives CASSNPPGTGRSNQPQHF.

V and J are TRBV6-1 and TRBJ1-5; 10 bases fit TRBD1. Germline V lookup: CDR1 MNHNS, CDR2 SASEGT. The junction had 2 bases not matched to a gene; V was cut back by 3 bases and J by 3 bases. CDR3 length: 15 residues. The CDR3 protein is CASSEGQGSNQPQHF. CDR3 coding DNA: TGTGCCAGCAGTGAGGGACAGGGGTCCAATCAGCCCCAGCATTTT.

The rearrangement uses TRBV30 and TRBJ2-3, with D possibly being TRBD2 (7 bases). The V gene's germline CDR1 is GTSNPN and CDR2 SVGIG (reference sequence). V was trimmed by 0 bases and J by 6 bases, leaving 13 bases between them. The CDR3 totals 14 residues. The DNA for the CDR3 is TGTGCCTGGAGTGTGGGGGGGGCAATGGATACGCAGTATTTT. This translates into CAWSVGGAMDTQYF.

This clone has a single count. The rearrangement joins TRBV7-9 to TRBJ2-1; TRBD2 aligns across 11 bases. Germline V CDR1 and CDR2: SEHNR, FQNEAQ (reference sequence). The CDR3 covers 16 residues. V dropped 5 bases and J dropped 4; count of bases not matched to a gene: 7. In DNA form, the CDR3 reads TGTGCCAGCAGCCCGCGGTCTAGCGGGAGGTACAATGAGCAGTTCTTC. Encoded protein: CASSPRSSGRYNEQFF.

The V call is TRBV11-2, the J call TRBJ2-1, with TRBD2 identical over 9 bases. Germline V gene data show CDR1 as SGHAT and CDR2 as FQNNGV. V shed 3 bases and J 4 bases; nucleotides not matched to a gene: 4. CDR3 size: 15 residues. CDR3 sequence reads: CASSLTSGFYNEQFF. The CDR3 region has the DNA TGTGCCAGCAGCTTGACTAGCGGATTTTACAATGAGCAGTTCTTC.

This chain connects TRBV19 to TRBJ2-3; D is ambiguous. The germline gives CDR1 LNHDA, CDR2 SQIVND (reference sequence). V lost 7 bases to trimming and J lost 1 base, with 9 bases between them. The CDR3 extends over 13 amino acids. CDR3 in amino acids: CASTWQGTDTQYF. The CDR3 coding sequence is TGTGCCAGTACTTGGCAGGGCACAGATACGCAGTATTTT. Supplemented by reference TRBV19 and TRBJ2-3, the full variable domain reads DGGITQSPKYLFRKEGQNVTLSCEQNLNHDAMYWYRQDPGQGLRLIYYSQIVNDFQKGDIAEGYSVSREKKESFPLTVTSAQKNPTAFYLCASTWQGTDTQYFGPGTRLTVL.

The chain links TRBV6-1 to TRBJ2-3, with 7 bases identical to TRBD2. V was clipped by 4 bases and J by 0 bases; unmatched bases: 7. Germline CDR1 reads MNHNS; CDR2 reads SASEGT. CDR3 length equals 16 residues. CDR3 DNA sequence: TGTGCCAGCAGTGCCCCCCTAGCGGAAAGCACAGATACGCAGTATTTT. Residues: CASSAPLAESTDTQYF.

The V gene is TRBV5-6, the J gene TRBJ1-3; no reliable D call. This CDR3 is 15 amino acids long. Trimming took 9 bases from V and 0 from J, leaving 16 bases between them. Germline CDR1 and CDR2: SGHDT and YYEEEE. The CDR3 loop reads CATSRGVFSGNTIYF. The CDR3, as DNA: TGTGCCACCTCTCGGGGAGTCTTCTCTGGAAACACCATATATTTT.

In this sample, this clone turned up a few times. The chain joins TRBV7-6 to TRBJ2-2; D is perhaps TRBD2 (5 bases). Germline CDR1 is SGHVS and CDR2 is FNYEAQ. Deletions cut 5 bases from V and 4 bases from J, with 14 bases between. This CDR3 comprises 15 residues. The CDR3 loop reads CASSVTGEATGELFF. The CDR3 nucleotides are TGTGCCAGCAGCGTGACCGGGGAAGCCACCGGGGAGCTGTTTTTT.

The J gene is TRBJ2-7, the V gene TRBV19, with a tentative D call TRBD1 (6 bases). The CDR3 is made up of 13 amino acids. Trimming removed 4 bases at V and 1 base at J, with 8 bases between. Germline V gives CDR1 LNHDA, CDR2 SQIVND (reference sequence). This chain's CDR3 is CASSRDTSYEQYF. The CDR3 DNA sequence: TGTGCCAGTAGTAGGGACACATCCTACGAGCAGTACTTC.

DNA of the CDR3: TGTGCCAGTAGTACCGACAGTCGGTACGAGCAGTACTTC. Translation gives CASSTDSRYEQYF. The V and J genes are TRBV19 and TRBJ2-7; D may be TRBD1 (5 bases). CDR3 length equals 13 residues. The germline V gene encodes CDR1 LNHDA and CDR2 SQIVND (reference sequence). Trimming removed 4 bases from V and 4 bases from J, with 11 bases in between.

This rearrangement joins TRBV19 to TRBJ1-2, with 8 bases fitting TRBD1. The CDR3 runs to 14 residues. Per germline, CDR1 LNHDA and CDR2 SQIVND (reference sequence). With V trimmed by 5 bases and J by 5 bases, 7 bases remained unmatched. In DNA form, the CDR3 reads TGTGCCAGTAGTTCGCGGACAGGGCCGTATGGCTACACCTTC. Amino acids: CASSSRTGPYGYTF.

CDR3 residues: CASTVAGGYEQYF. The CDR3 nucleotides are TGTGCCAGCACCGTGGCAGGGGGCTACGAGCAGTACTTC. This chain uses TRBV6-5 with TRBJ2-7, with TRBD1 matching over 7 bases. Trimming cost V 7 bases and J 3 bases; bases outside gene matches: 6. Germline V gene data show CDR1 as MNHEY and CDR2 as SVGAGI. This CDR3 has 13 amino acids.

V and J are TRBV30 and TRBJ1-1, with D hard to call. The V gene lost 1 base and the J gene lost 3 bases, with 15 bases spanning the gap. This CDR3 has 15 residues. Germline lookup yields CDR1 GTSNPN and CDR2 SVGIG (reference sequence). The CDR3 DNA reads as TGTGCCTGGAGTGGCCTCGGTTATCAGGACACTGAAGCTTTCTTT. Translation: CAWSGLGYQDTEAFF.

This sequence joins TRBV28 and TRBJ1-4; D perhaps matches TRBD1 (6 bases). Trimming pared 3 bases from V and 4 bases from J, leaving 6 bases between. The V gene's germline CDR1 is MDHEN and CDR2 SYDVKM. This CDR3 has 13 amino acids. CDR3 loop: CASSLDSNEKLFF. The CDR3 DNA reads as TGTGCCAGCAGTTTGGACAGTAATGAAAAACTGTTTTTT.

This chain joins TRBV7-9 and TRBJ1-1; TRBD1 agrees at 9 bases. The CDR3 runs 14 residues. The ends lost 5 bases at V and 5 bases at J; junction bases unmatched: 6. Germline V gene sequence: CDR1 SEHNR, CDR2 FQNEAQ (reference sequence). This CDR3 reads CASSRRQGGTEAFF. DNA of the CDR3: TGTGCCAGCAGCCGCAGACAGGGGGGGACTGAAGCTTTCTTT.

The V and J genes are TRBV20-1 and TRBJ1-1; D gene unclear. Germline loops: CDR1 DFQATT, CDR2 SNEGSKA (reference sequence). The CDR3 has 11 amino acids. Trimming pared 7 bases from V and 1 base from J, leaving 7 bases between. The CDR3 nucleotides are TGCAGTGGACGGGAGAACACTGAAGCTTTCTTT. Amino acid sequence: CSGRENTEAFF.

This clone was seen just once. The chain employs TRBV6-1 and TRBJ1-1; D uncertain. The CDR3 has 15 amino acids. With 2 bases removed from V and 1 base from J, the gap between germline ends came to 11 bases. Germline lookup yields CDR1 MNHNS and CDR2 SASEGT. The CDR3 coding sequence is TGTGCCAGCAGTGAAATAGGACTCCCGAACACTGAAGCTTTCTTT. Residues: CASSEIGLPNTEAFF.

The V and J genes are TRBV5-8 and TRBJ1-1, with 7 bases aligning to TRBD1. CDR3 length equals 16 residues. The ends lost 1 base at V and 0 bases at J; junction bases unmatched: 6. Germline V lookup: CDR1 SGHTS, CDR2 YDEGEE. In DNA form, the CDR3 reads TGTGCCAGCAGCTTGACAAGGACAGGCATGAACACTGAAGCTTTCTTT. Encoded protein: CASSLTRTGMNTEAFF.

The chain recombines TRBV2 with TRBJ2-3; no clear D gene. Germline V gene lookup returns CDR1 SNHLY and CDR2 FYNNEI. V lost 6 bases, J lost 6 bases, and 10 bases lay in between. CDR3 size: 12 residues. In nucleotides, the CDR3 is TGTGCCAGCAGAAATGTACGGGATACGCAGTATTTT. Protein product: CASRNVRDTQYF.

This sequence joins TRBV27 and TRBJ2-7; 10 nucleotides match TRBD2. V gave up 5 bases and J gave up 2 bases; unmatched junction bases: 9. In germline, CDR1 is MNHEY, CDR2 SMNVEV (reference sequence). The CDR3 is 16 residues long. The CDR3 DNA is TGTGCCAGCAGTCCGCTGACTAGCGGGCAGACCTACGAGCAGTACTTC. Its protein is CASSPLTSGQTYEQYF.

This chain joins TRBV20-1 and TRBJ2-5; 7 bases map to TRBD1. The CDR3 consists of 11 residues. Germline CDR1 is DFQATT and CDR2 is SNEGSKA (reference sequence). Trimming removed 4 bases from V and 5 bases from J; junction bases left unmatched: 1. The DNA of the CDR3 is TGCAGTGCTAACAGGGGTGAGACCCAGTACTTC. Protein product: CSANRGETQYF.

The rearrangement links TRBV2 to TRBJ2-3, with a possible D match to TRBD2 (5 bases). V gave up 8 bases and J gave up 0 bases, with 15 bases separating them. Germline CDR1 SNHLY, CDR2 FYNNEI. The CDR3 covers 15 residues. As DNA, the CDR3 is TGTGCCAGCTCCTTGAGCGGAGCTAGCACAGATACGCAGTATTTT. Translation: CASSLSGASTDTQYF.

This clone was observed a few times. The genes are TRBV2 and TRBJ2-7; D may be TRBD1 (5 bases). Germline CDR1 is SNHLY and CDR2 is FYNNEI. The CDR3 sequence is 12 residues long. Trimming stripped 3 bases from V and 12 bases from J, with 15 bases between. CDR3 nucleotides: TGTGCCAGCAGTGATGGCTTGCAGGGATGGTACTTC. This gives the protein CASSDGLQGWYF. The whole variable domain, remainder taken from reference TRBV2 and TRBJ2-7, is EPEVTQTPSHQVTQMGQEVILRCVPISNHLYFYWYRQILGQKVEFLVSFYNNEISEKSEIFDDQFSVERPDGSNFTLKIRSTKLEDSAMYFCASSDGLQGWYFGPGTRLTVT.

V gene TRBV29-1 combines with J gene TRBJ1-2, with a possible D match to TRBD1 (6 bases). Trimming took off 3 bases at V and 3 bases at J, with 11 bases between the two ends. CDR3 length: 13 amino acids. CDR1 SQVTM and CDR2 ANQGSEA come from the germline V gene. CDR3 in DNA: TGCAGCGTTGAGCGGCAGGGGCACTATGGCTACACCTTC. Amino acid sequence: CSVERQGHYGYTF. Complete variable domain (other parts from reference TRBV29-1 and TRBJ1-2): SAVISQKPSRDICQRGTSLTIQCQVDSQVTMMFWYRQQPGQSLTLIATANQGSEATYESGFVIDKFPISRPNLTFSTLTVSNMSPEDSSIYLCSVERQGHYGYTFGSGTRLTVV.

The V and J genes are TRBV27 and TRBJ2-3; D might be TRBD2 (6 bases). Germline loops: CDR1 MNHEY, CDR2 SMNVEV (reference sequence). V was cut by 6 bases and J by 2 bases, with 18 bases left in between. This CDR3 comprises 16 residues. The CDR3 sequence is CASRPGLPLSTDTQYF. The CDR3 nucleotides read TGTGCCAGCAGACCGGGACTTCCTCTGTCCACAGATACGCAGTATTTT.

The genes are TRBV28 and TRBJ1-4; a weak D match, TRBD1 (6 bases). Germline V gene sequence: CDR1 MDHEN, CDR2 SYDVKM. With 10 bases removed from V and 6 bases from J, the gap between germline ends came to 21 bases. The CDR3 contains 15 residues. The CDR3 loop is CAIKPSRGQDEKLFF. CDR3 DNA: TGTGCCATCAAACCGTCGCGGGGGCAGGATGAAAAACTGTTTTTT.

The J gene is TRBJ2-1, the V gene TRBV6-4; 9 positions match TRBD2. The junction had 6 bases not matched to a gene; V was cut back by 2 bases and J by 4 bases. Germline V gene sequence: CDR1 MRHNA, CDR2 SNTAGT. This CDR3 has 16 amino acids. The CDR3 loop reads CASSDERGAPYNEQFF. The DNA for the CDR3 is TGTGCCAGCAGTGACGAGCGGGGGGCACCATACAATGAGCAGTTCTTC.

The chain has TRBV19 and TRBJ2-1, with D perhaps TRBD2 (5 bases). The germline V and J ends were trimmed by 5 bases and 1 base, with 9 bases remaining between them. The CDR3 has 14 amino acids. Germline V gene lookup returns CDR1 LNHDA and CDR2 SQIVND (reference sequence). The CDR3 loop reads CASSERASYNEQFF. The CDR3 DNA follows: TGTGCCAGTAGTGAGAGGGCATCCTACAATGAGCAGTTCTTC.

The rearrangement links TRBV5-1 to TRBJ2-1, with 8 bases fitting TRBD1. Germline CDR1 SGHRS, CDR2 YFSETQ. The CDR3 is made up of 16 amino acids. V lost 1 base and J lost 5; bases outside the gene matches: 8. The CDR3 protein is CASSLFPGQANNEQFF. The CDR3 DNA reads as TGCGCCAGCAGCTTGTTTCCGGGACAGGCTAACAATGAGCAGTTCTTC.